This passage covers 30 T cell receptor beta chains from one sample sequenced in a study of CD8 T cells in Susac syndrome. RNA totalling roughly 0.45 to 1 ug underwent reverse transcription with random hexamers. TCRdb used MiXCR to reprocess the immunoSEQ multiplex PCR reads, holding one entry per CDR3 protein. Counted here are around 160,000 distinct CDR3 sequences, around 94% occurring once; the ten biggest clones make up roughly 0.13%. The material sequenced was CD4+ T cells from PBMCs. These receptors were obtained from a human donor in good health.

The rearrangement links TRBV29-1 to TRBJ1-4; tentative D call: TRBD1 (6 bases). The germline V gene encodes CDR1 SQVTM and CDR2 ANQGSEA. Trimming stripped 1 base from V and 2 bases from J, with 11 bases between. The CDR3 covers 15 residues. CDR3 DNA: TGCAGCGTTGAAGGAGACAGGAGTACTAATGAAAAACTGTTTTTT. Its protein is CSVEGDRSTNEKLFF. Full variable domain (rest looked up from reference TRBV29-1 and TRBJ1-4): SAVISQKPSRDICQRGTSLTIQCQVDSQVTMMFWYRQQPGQSLTLIATANQGSEATYESGFVIDKFPISRPNLTFSTLTVSNMSPEDSSIYLCSVEGDRSTNEKLFFGSGTQLSVL.

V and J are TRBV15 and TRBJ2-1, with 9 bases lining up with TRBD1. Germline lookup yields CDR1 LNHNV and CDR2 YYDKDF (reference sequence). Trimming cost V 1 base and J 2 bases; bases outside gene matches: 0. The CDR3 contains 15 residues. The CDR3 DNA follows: TGTGCCACCAGCAGAGGACAGGGGGCCTACAATGAGCAGTTCTTC. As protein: CATSRGQGAYNEQFF.

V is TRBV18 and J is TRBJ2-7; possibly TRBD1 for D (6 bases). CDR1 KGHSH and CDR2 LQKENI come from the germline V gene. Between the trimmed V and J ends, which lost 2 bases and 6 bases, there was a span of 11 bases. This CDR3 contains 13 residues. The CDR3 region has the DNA TGTGCCAGCTCACCAAAACAGGGTGGCGAGCAGTACTTC. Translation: CASSPKQGGEQYF.

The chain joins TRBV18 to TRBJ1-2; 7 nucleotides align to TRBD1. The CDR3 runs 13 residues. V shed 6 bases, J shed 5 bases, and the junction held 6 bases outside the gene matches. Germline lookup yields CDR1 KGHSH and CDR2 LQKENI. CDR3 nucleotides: TGTGCCAGCTCCCCAGACAGGGTGTATGGCTACACCTTC. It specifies CASSPDRVYGYTF.

CDR3 sequence (DNA): TGTGCCAGCAGCCAAGGTTCGGGACTCTATGAGCCCGGGGCCAACGTCCTGACTTTC. Its protein product is CASSQGSGLYEPGANVLTF. The rearrangement uses TRBV14 and TRBJ2-6, with D possibly matching TRBD2 (6 bases). V shed 1 base and J shed 4 bases, with 20 bases lying between them. From germline, CDR1 is SGHDN and CDR2 FVKESK. CDR3 length: 19 residues.

For the CDR3, the DNA is TGTGCCAGCAGCTCCGGGGGTGGGGAATACAATGAGCAGTTCTTC. As protein: CASSSGGGEYNEQFF. The V gene is TRBV5-4, the J gene TRBJ2-1, with D tentatively TRBD2 (6 bases). CDR1 is SGHNT, CDR2 YYREEE, per germline (reference sequence). The CDR3 sequence is 15 residues long. The ends were cut back, 3 bases at V and 4 bases at J, with 14 bases in the middle.

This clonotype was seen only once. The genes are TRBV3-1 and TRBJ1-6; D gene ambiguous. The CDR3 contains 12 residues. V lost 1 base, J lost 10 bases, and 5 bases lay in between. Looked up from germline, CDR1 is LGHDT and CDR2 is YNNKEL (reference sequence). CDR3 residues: CASSQAGSPLHF. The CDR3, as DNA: TGTGCCAGCAGCCAAGCGGGCTCACCCCTCCACTTT.

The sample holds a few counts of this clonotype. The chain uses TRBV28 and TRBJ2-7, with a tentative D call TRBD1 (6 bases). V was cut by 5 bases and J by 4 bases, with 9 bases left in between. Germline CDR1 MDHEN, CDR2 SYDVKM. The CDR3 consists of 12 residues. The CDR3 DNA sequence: TGTGCCAGCAGTCCCAGGGGTTACGAGCAGTACTTC. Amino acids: CASSPRGYEQYF. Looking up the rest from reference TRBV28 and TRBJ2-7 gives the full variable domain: DVKVTQSSRYLVKRTGEKVFLECVQDMDHENMFWYRQDPGLGLRLIYFSYDVKMKEKGDIPEGYSVSREKKERFSLILESASTNQTSMYLCASSPRGYEQYFGPGTRLTVT.

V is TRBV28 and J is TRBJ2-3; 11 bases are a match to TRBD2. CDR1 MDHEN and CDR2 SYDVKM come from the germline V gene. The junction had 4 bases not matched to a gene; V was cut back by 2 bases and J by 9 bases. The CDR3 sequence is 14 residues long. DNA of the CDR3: TGTGCCAGCAGTTTAGGCACTAGCGGGGGCACGCAGTATTTT. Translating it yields CASSLGTSGGTQYF.

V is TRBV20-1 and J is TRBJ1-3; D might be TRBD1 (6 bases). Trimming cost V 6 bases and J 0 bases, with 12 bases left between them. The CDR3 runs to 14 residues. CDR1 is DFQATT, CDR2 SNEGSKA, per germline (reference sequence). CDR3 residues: CSALQGLSGNTIYF. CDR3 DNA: TGCAGTGCCCTTCAGGGGCTCTCTGGAAACACCATATATTTT.

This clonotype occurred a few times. This CDR3 reads CASSTGVNTEAFF. In DNA, the CDR3 is TGTGCCAGCTCAACAGGGGTGAACACTGAAGCTTTCTTT. The rearrangement joins TRBV18 to TRBJ1-1; the match to TRBD1 covers 7 bases. This CDR3 has 13 residues. In germline, CDR1 is KGHSH, CDR2 LQKENI. Losses at the gene ends were 5 bases for V and 0 bases for J; bases not matched to a gene: 0.

DNA for the CDR3: TGTGCCAGCAGCTTAGTGGGGGCTGAGCAGTTCTTC. This translates into CASSLVGAEQFF. This chain joins TRBV7-9 and TRBJ2-1; TRBD1 might be the D (6 bases). V was clipped by 1 base and J by 9 bases, with 7 bases between them. The CDR3 consists of 12 residues. CDR1 is SEHNR, CDR2 FQNEAQ, per germline (reference sequence).

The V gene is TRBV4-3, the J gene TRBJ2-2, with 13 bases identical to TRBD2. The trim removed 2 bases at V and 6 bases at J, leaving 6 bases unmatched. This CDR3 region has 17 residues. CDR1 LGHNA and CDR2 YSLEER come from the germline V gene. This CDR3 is CASSQRSTSGGAGELFF. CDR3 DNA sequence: TGCGCCAGCAGCCAAAGAAGCACTAGCGGGGGGGCCGGGGAGCTGTTTTTT.

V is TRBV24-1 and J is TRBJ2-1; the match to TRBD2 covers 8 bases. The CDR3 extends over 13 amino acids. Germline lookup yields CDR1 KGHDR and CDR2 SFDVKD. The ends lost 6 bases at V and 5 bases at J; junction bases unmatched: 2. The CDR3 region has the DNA TGTGCCACCAGTTCGCGGGGGGACAATGAGCAGTTCTTC. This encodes CATSSRGDNEQFF.

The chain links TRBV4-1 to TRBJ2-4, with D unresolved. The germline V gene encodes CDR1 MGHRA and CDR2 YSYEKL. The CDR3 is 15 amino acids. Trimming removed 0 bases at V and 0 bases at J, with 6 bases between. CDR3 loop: CASSQEPLAKNIQYF. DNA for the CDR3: TGCGCCAGCAGCCAAGAGCCCCTAGCCAAAAACATTCAGTACTTC.

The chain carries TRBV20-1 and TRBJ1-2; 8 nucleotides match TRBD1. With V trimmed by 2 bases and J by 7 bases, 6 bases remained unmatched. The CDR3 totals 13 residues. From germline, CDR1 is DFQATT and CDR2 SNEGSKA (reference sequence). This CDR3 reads CSARRQGAPGYTF. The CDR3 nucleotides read TGCAGTGCTAGAAGGCAGGGGGCGCCTGGCTACACCTTC.

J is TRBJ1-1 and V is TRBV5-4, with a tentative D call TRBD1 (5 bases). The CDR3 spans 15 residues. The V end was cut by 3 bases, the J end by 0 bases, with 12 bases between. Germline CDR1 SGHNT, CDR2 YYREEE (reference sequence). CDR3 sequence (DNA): TGTGCCAGCAGCTCCCAGAGGGGACTGAACACTGAAGCTTTCTTT. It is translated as CASSSQRGLNTEAFF.

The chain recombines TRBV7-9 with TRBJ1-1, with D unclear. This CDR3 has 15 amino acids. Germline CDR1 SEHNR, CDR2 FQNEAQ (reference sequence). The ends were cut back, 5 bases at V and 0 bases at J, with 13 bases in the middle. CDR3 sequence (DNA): TGTGCCAGCAGCCCCCTCAGCAGCCTGAACACTGAAGCTTTCTTT. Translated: CASSPLSSLNTEAFF.

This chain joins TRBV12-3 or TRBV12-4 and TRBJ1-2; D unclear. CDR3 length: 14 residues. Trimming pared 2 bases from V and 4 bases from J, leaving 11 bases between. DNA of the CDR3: TGTGCCAGCAGTTTAATGGCGGGGTCCTATGGCTACACCTTC. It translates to CASSLMAGSYGYTF.

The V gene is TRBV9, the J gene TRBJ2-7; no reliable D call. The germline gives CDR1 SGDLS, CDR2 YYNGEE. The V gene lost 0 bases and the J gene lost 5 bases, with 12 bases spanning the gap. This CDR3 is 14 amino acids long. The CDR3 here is CASSVESDGHEQYF. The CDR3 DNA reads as TGTGCCAGCAGCGTAGAGTCGGACGGACACGAGCAGTACTTC. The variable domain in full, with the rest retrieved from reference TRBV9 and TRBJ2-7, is DSGVTQTPKHLITATGQRVTLRCSPRSGDLSVYWYQQSLDQGLQFLIQYYNGEERAKGNILERFSAQQFPDLHSELNLSSLELGDSALYFCASSVESDGHEQYFGPGTRLTVT.

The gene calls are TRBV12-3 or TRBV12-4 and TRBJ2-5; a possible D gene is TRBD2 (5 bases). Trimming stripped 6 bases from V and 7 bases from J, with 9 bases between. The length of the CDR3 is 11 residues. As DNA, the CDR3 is TGTGCCAGCAGCTGGAGCGGGACCCAGTACTTC. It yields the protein CASSWSGTQYF.

CDR3 DNA: TGTGTTGGCAGGGCCAACTCTGGGGCCAACGTCCTGACTTTC. Translated, it gives CVGRANSGANVLTF. The chain uses TRBV30 and TRBJ2-6; TRBD1 is a possible D gene (5 bases). This CDR3 contains 14 residues. Looked up from germline, CDR1 is GTSNPN and CDR2 is SVGIG (reference sequence). Based on the CDR3 plus reference TRBV30 and TRBJ2-6, the full variable domain is SQTIHQWPATLVQPVGSPLSLECTVEGTSNPNLYWYRQAAGRGLQLLFYSVGIGQISSEVPQNLSASRPQDRQFILSSKKLLLSDSGFYLCVGRANSGANVLTFGAGSRLTVL.

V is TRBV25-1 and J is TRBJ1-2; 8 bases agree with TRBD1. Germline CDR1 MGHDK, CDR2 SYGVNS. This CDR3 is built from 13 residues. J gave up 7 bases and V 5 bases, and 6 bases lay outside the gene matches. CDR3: CASSSDRAGGYTF. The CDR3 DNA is TGTGCCAGCAGTTCGGACAGGGCGGGTGGCTACACCTTC.

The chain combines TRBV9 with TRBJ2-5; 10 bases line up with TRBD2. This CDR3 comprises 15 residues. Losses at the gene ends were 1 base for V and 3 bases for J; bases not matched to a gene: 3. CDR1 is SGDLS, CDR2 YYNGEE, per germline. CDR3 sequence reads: CASSVFGLAEETQYF. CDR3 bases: TGTGCCAGCAGCGTATTCGGACTAGCGGAAGAGACCCAGTACTTC.

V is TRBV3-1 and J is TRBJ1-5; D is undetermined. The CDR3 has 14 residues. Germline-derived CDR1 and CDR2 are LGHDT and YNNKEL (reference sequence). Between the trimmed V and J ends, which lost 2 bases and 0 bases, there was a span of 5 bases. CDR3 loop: CASSQWVSNQPQHF. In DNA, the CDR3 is TGTGCCAGCAGCCAATGGGTTAGCAATCAGCCCCAGCATTTT.

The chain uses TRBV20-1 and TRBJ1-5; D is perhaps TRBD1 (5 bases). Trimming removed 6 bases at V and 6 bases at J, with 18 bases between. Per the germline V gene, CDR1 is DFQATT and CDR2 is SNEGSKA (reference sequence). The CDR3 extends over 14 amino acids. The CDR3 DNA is TGCAGTGCCGGTCGGGTGGGGACGGGTCAGCCCCAGCATTTT. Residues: CSAGRVGTGQPQHF.

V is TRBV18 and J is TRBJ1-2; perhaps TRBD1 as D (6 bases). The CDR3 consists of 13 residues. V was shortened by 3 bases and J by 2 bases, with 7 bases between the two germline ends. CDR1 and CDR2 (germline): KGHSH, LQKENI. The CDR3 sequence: CASSPDRNYGYTF. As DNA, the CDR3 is TGTGCCAGCTCACCCGACAGGAACTATGGCTACACCTTC. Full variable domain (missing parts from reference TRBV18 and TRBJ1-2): NAGVMQNPRHLVRRRGQEARLRCSPMKGHSHVYWYRQLPEEGLKFMVYLQKENIIDESGMPKERFSAEFPKEGPSILRIQQVVRGDSAAYFCASSPDRNYGYTFGSGTRLTVV.

The CDR3 nucleotides read TGTGCCAGTAGTCGTTCCGGGGAGCTGTTTTTT. It codes for CASSRSGELFF. The J gene is TRBJ2-2, the V gene TRBV19, with D unclear. Germline CDR1 LNHDA, CDR2 SQIVND (reference sequence). V was cut by 5 bases and J by 6 bases, with 4 bases left in between. This CDR3 is built from 11 residues. Using reference TRBV19 and TRBJ2-2 for the parts outside the CDR3, the full variable domain is DGGITQSPKYLFRKEGQNVTLSCEQNLNHDAMYWYRQDPGQGLRLIYYSQIVNDFQKGDIAEGYSVSREKKESFPLTVTSAQKNPTAFYLCASSRSGELFFGEGSRLTVL.

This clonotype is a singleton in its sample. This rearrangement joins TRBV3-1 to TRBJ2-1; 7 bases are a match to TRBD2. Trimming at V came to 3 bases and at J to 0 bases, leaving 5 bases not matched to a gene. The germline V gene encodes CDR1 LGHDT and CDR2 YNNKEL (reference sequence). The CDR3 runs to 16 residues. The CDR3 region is CASSQRAGFSYNEQFF. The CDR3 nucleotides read TGTGCCAGCAGCCAGAGAGCGGGGTTCTCCTACAATGAGCAGTTCTTC.

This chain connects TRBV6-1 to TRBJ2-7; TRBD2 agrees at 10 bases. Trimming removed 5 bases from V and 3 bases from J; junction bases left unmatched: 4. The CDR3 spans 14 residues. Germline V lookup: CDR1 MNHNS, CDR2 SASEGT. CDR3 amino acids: CASSQRLAGYEQYF. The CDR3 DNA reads TGTGCCAGCAGTCAAAGACTAGCGGGCTACGAGCAGTACTTC.